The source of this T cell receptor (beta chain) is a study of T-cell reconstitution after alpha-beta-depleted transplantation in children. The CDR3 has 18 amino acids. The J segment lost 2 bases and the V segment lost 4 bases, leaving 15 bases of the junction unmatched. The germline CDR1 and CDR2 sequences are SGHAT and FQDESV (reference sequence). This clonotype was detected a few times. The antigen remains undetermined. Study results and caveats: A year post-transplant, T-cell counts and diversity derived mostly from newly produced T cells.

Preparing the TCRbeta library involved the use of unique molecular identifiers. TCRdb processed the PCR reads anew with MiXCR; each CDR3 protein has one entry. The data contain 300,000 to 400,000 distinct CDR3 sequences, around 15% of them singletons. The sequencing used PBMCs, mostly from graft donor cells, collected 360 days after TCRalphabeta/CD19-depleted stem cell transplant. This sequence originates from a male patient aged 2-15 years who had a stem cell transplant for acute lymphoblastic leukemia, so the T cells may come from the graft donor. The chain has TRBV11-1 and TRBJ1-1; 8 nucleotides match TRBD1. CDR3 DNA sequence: TGTGCCAGCAGCTCAACCGACAGGGGAAGGATTGGAAACACTGAAGCTTTCTTT. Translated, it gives CASSSTDRGRIGNTEAFF.